These 10 T cell receptor beta chains came from one sample sequenced in a study of immune cell composition in non-small cell lung cancer. Libraries were prepared by immunoSEQ multiplex PCR; TCRdb keeps only in-frame clonotypes and omits some of them. Of 5,000 to 5,500 clones listed, approximately 91% are singletons. Normal lung was sampled as far from the tumour as possible, at least 3 cm. The specimen was non-adjacent lung tissue. These receptors came from a human donor with non-small cell lung cancer. Some clones in this sample may be carry-over from other donors' samples.

The chain has TRBV5-1 and TRBJ2-1, with 13 bases aligning to TRBD2. CDR3 length: 17 amino acids. The V gene end was trimmed by 1 base and the J gene end by 5 bases; junction bases not matched to a gene: 6. Germline V CDR1 and CDR2: SGHRS, YFSETQ. CDR3: CASSLTGTSGDHNEQFF. In DNA, the CDR3 is TGCGCCAGCAGCTTGACTGGGACTAGCGGGGACCACAATGAGCAGTTCTTC. Together with reference TRBV5-1 and TRBJ2-1, the CDR3 gives the full variable domain: KAGVTQTPRYLIKTRGQQVTLSCSPISGHRSVSWYQQTPGQGLQFLFEYFSETQRNKGNFPGRFSGRQFSNSRSEMNVSTLELGDSALYLCASSLTGTSGDHNEQFFGPGTRLTVL.

The chain carries TRBV30 and TRBJ2-7; 7 bases line up with TRBD2. CDR3 length equals 14 residues. The ends lost 2 bases at V and 6 bases at J; junction bases unmatched: 10. CDR1 is GTSNPN and CDR2 is SVGIG in the germline V gene (reference sequence). CDR3 sequence (DNA): TGTGCCTGGAGTCCACTTGCGCGGGAGTTCGAGCAGTACTTC. Translated: CAWSPLAREFEQYF.

This rearrangement joins TRBV29-1 to TRBJ2-5, with TRBD2 as a possible D gene (6 bases). Trimming removed 3 bases at V and 5 bases at J, with 16 bases between. Germline V gene data show CDR1 as SQVTM and CDR2 as ANQGSEA. CDR3 length: 14 residues. The CDR3 reads CSVDGRTIVETQYF. CDR3 sequence (DNA): TGCAGCGTTGACGGGAGAACGATAGTCGAGACCCAGTACTTC.

CDR3 sequence (DNA): TGTGCCTGGACCGAGGGAAGCTCCTACGAGCAGTACTTC. This gives the protein CAWTEGSSYEQYF. The chain combines TRBV30 with TRBJ2-7, with a weak D call TRBD2 (5 bases). The CDR3 is 13 residues long. The germline CDR1 and CDR2 sequences are GTSNPN and SVGIG (reference sequence). Trimming took off 4 bases at V and 0 bases at J, with 10 bases between the two ends.

The chain combines TRBV5-6 with TRBJ1-5; D unresolved. The V gene lost 1 base and the J gene lost 3 bases, with 11 bases spanning the gap. The CDR3 loop spans 15 amino acids. CDR1 is SGHDT and CDR2 is YYEEEE in the germline V gene. The CDR3 DNA follows: TGTGCCAGCAGCTTGAAAGCCAATCTCAATCAGCCCCAGCATTTT. This encodes CASSLKANLNQPQHF.

V usage is TRBV6-6 and J usage is TRBJ2-3, with 8 nucleotides matching TRBD1. The CDR3 length is 14 residues. Trimming removed 7 bases from V and 4 bases from J; junction bases left unmatched: 7. In germline, CDR1 is MNHNY, CDR2 SVGAGI (reference sequence). The CDR3 loop reads CASTPQGAPDTQYF. DNA of the CDR3: TGTGCCAGCACCCCCCAGGGGGCCCCAGATACGCAGTATTTT.

In the case of this clone: The identical CDR3 is also encoded by other nucleotide sequences in the sample. The chain couples TRBV14 to TRBJ1-2, with TRBD1 as a possible D gene (6 bases). Trimming took off 1 base at V and 6 bases at J, with 9 bases between the two ends. Per the germline V gene, CDR1 is SGHDN and CDR2 is FVKESK. The CDR3 has 13 amino acids. The CDR3 nucleotides read TGTGCCAGCAGCCAAGCAGGGGTGCATGGCTACACCTTC. Its protein product is CASSQAGVHGYTF. The complete variable domain, with remaining parts taken from reference TRBV14 and TRBJ1-2, reads EAGVTQFPSHSVIEKGQTVTLRCDPISGHDNLYWYRRVMGKEIKFLLHFVKESKQDESGMPNNRFLAERTGGTYSTLKVQPAELEDSGVYFCASSQAGVHGYTFGSGTRLTVV.

The rearrangement links TRBV6-6 to TRBJ2-7; the D gene is possibly TRBD2 (5 bases). The CDR3 runs to 14 residues. Germline loops: CDR1 MNHNY, CDR2 SVGAGI (reference sequence). V shed 6 bases and J shed 3 bases, with 15 bases lying between them. As DNA, the CDR3 is TGTGCCAGCAGGAATCCGGGAACCCTCTACGAGCAGTACTTC. Encoded protein: CASRNPGTLYEQYF.

The chain is built from TRBV18 and TRBJ1-5, with TRBD1 matching 8 bases. Germline V gene lookup returns CDR1 KGHSH and CDR2 LQKENI. V shed 6 bases, J shed 5 bases, and the junction held 3 bases outside the gene matches. The CDR3 runs to 13 residues. The CDR3 region has the DNA TGTGCCAGCTCTCAGGGGGCGGATCAGCCCCAGCATTTT. Residues: CASSQGADQPQHF.

The V and J genes are TRBV7-2 and TRBJ2-1, with TRBD2 as a possible D gene (6 bases). CDR1 is SGHTA, CDR2 FQGNSA, per germline. The CDR3 runs to 12 residues. Between the trimmed V and J ends, which lost 5 bases and 13 bases, there was a span of 15 bases. CDR3 nucleotides: TGTGCCAGCAGCAGAGACGTAGCGGACCAGTTCTTC. Encoded protein: CASSRDVADQFF.